Here is one TCR beta chain with its context. Its antigen is as yet unknown. This sample stems from a study of CD8 T cells in ankylosing spondylitis. Study outcomes and limitations: Within ankylosing spondylitis blood, a TCR beta motif made up of under 10 highly homologous variants appeared to be characteristic.

TCRdb processed the 5' RACE reads anew with MiXCR; each CDR3 protein has one entry. The sample has over 600,000 distinct CDR3 sequences, under 20% seen once; the top ten hold about a fifth. Germline V gene data show CDR1 as SQVTM and CDR2 as ANQGSEA. V lost 6 bases and J 8 bases, leaving 22 bases between the germline ends. This CDR3 region has 15 residues. V and J are TRBV29-1 and TRBJ1-4; maybe TRBD1 (5 bases). The sample taken for sequencing was blood, either unsorted or a sorted T cell fraction (not recorded which). The clonotype was recovered from a male donor with ankylosing spondylitis. The CDR3 is CSVRGGARGSEKLFF. CDR3 nucleotides: TGCAGCGTCCGCGGAGGGGCCCGGGGGTCGGAAAAACTGTTTTTT. The variable domain in full, completed from reference TRBV29-1 and TRBJ1-4, reads SAVISQKPSRDICQRGTSLTIQCQVDSQVTMMFWYRQQPGQSLTLIATANQGSEATYESGFVIDKFPISRPNLTFSTLTVSNMSPEDSSIYLCSVRGGARGSEKLFFGSGTQLSVL.